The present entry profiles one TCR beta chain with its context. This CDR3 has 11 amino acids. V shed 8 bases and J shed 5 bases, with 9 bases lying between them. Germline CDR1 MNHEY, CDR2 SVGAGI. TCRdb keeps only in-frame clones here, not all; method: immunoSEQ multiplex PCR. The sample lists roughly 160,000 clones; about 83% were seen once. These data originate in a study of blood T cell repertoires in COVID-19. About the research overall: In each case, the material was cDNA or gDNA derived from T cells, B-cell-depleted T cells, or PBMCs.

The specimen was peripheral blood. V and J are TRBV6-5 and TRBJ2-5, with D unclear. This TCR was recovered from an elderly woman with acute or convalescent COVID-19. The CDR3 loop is CASSERETQYF. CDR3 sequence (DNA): TGTGCCAGCTCTGAACGGGAGACCCAGTACTTC.